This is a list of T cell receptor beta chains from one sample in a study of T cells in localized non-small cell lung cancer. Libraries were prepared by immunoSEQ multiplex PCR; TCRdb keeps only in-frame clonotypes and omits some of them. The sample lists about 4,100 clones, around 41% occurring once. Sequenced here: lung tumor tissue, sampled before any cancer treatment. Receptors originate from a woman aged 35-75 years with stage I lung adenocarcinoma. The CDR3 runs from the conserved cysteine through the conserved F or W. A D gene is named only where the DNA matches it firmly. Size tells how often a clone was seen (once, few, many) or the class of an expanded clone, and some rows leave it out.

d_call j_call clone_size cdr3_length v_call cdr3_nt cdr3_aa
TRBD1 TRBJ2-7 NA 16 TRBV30 TGTGCCTGGAGTCTACCGGGACAGGGAAAGGGTTACGAGCAGTACTTC CAWSLPGQGKGYEQYF
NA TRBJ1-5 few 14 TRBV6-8 TGTGCCAGCAGCCAGACAGGTAGCAATCAGCCCCAGCATTTT CASSQTGSNQPQHF
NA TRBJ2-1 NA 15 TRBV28 TGTGCCAGCAGTTGGGCTATGCAGGGGCACCATGAGCAGTTCTTC CASSWAMQGHHEQFF
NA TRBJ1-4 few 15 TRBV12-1 TGTGCCAGCAGCTTTGGCCAGGGTTTCCGTGAAAAACTGTTTTTT CASSFGQGFREKLFF
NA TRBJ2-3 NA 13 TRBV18 TGTGCCAGCTCACCACCCCAAGGAGATACGCAGTATTTT CASSPPQGDTQYF
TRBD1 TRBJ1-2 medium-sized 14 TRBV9 TGTGCCAGCAGTCCCTGGGACAGGGTTGGAGGCTACACCTTC CASSPWDRVGGYTF
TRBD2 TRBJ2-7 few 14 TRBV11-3 TGTGCCAGCCTGGCTAGCGGCGCTTCCTACGAGCAGTACTTC CASLASGASYEQYF
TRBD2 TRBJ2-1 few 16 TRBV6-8 TGTGCCAGCAGTTACTCGAATAGCGGGGCAGTCGATGAGCAGTTCTTC CASSYSNSGAVDEQFF
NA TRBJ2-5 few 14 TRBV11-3 TGTGCCAGCAGCTTGGGCGAGTTGGGGGAGACCCAGTACTTC CASSLGELGETQYF
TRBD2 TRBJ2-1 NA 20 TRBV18 TGTGCCAGCTCACCGGTGACGTTGGTCCCAACTAGCGGGAGTCCCAATGAGCAGTTCTTC CASSPVTLVPTSGSPNEQFF
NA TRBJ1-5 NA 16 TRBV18 TGTGCCAGCTCACCACAGGACCCCTATAGCAATCAGCCCCAGCATTTT CASSPQDPYSNQPQHF
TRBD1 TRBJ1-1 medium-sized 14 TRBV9 TGTGCCAGCAGGGCGGGACAGTTGAACACTGAAGCTTTCTTT CASRAGQLNTEAFF
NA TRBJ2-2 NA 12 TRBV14 TGTGCCAGCAGCCTAAGCACCGGGGAGCTGTTTTTT CASSLSTGELFF
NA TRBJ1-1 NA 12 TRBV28 TGTGCCAGCGTCAACCAGTACAGCGAAGCTTTCTTT CASVNQYSEAFF
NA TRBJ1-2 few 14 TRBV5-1 TGCGCCAGCAGCTTGGAGTCCGTTAACTATGGCTACACCTTC CASSLESVNYGYTF
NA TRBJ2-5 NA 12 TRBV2 TGTGCCAGCAGTGAAGCGCTTTTTGCCCAGTACTTC CASSEALFAQYF
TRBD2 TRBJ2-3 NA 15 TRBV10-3 TGTGCCATCAGTGAAGGTAGCGGGTCCACAGATACGCAGTATTTT CAISEGSGSTDTQYF
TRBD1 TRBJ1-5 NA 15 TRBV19 TGTGCCAGCACGCGGACAGGGTGGATTAATCAGCCCCAGCATTTT CASTRTGWINQPQHF
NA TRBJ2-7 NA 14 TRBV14 TGTGCCAGCAGCCAATTACGGGACTCCTACGAGCAGTACTTC CASSQLRDSYEQYF
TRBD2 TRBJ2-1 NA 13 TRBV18 TGTGCCAGCTCACCGGGGACTAGCGGGCCACAGTTCTTC CASSPGTSGPQFF
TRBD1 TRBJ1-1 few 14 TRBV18 TGTGCCAGCTCCCCCGGACAGGGGGCGACTGAAGCTTTCTTT CASSPGQGATEAFF
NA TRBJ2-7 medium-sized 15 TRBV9 TGTGCCAGCAGCGTAGGGGGGACGACCCGCTACGAGCAGTACTTC CASSVGGTTRYEQYF
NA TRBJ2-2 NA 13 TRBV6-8 TGTGCCAGCAGTACAGTAGTAGGTGGGGAGCTGTTTTTT CASSTVVGGELFF
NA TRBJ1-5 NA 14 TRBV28 TGTGCCAGCTCCCTAGGGGTCTCCTGGCAGCCCCAGCATTTT CASSLGVSWQPQHF
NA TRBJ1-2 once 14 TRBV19 TGTGCCAGTAGTAAAAGGCGGGGCGACGATGGCTACACCTTC CASSKRRGDDGYTF
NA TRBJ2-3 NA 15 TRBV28 TGTGCCAGCAGTCCCTCCCCCAATTGGGAAAATACGCAGTATTTT CASSPSPNWENTQYF
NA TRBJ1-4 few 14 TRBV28 TGTGCCAGCAGTTTAGAGGGGGGGAGTGAAAAACTGTTTTTT CASSLEGGSEKLFF
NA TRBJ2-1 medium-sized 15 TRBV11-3 TGTGCCAGCAGCTTTGAAGGAGGGCCAAACAATGAGCAGTTCTTC CASSFEGGPNNEQFF
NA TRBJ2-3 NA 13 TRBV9 TGTGCCAGCAGCCGCATAATAACAGATACGCAGTATTTT CASSRIITDTQYF
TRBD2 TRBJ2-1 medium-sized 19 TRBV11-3 TGTGCCAGCAGCTACCCCGACGGGACTAGCGGGAGCCGACGGAATGAGCAGTTCTTC CASSYPDGTSGSRRNEQFF
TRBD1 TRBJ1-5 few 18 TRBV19 TGTGCCAGTAGTAAACCGGGACTGGGACAGGGCGGGTTTCAGCCCCAGCATTTT CASSKPGLGQGGFQPQHF
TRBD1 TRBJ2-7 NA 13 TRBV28 TGTGCCAGCATAGACAGGGAATCCAACGAGCAGTACTTC CASIDRESNEQYF
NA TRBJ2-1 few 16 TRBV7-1 TGTGCCAGCAGCGTAGCTCCGACGACAACCGGACAGTGGCAGTTCTTC CASSVAPTTTGQWQFF
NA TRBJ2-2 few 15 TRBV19 TGTGCCAGTAGTGGGCGGACGGCGAACACCGGGGAGCTGTTTTTT CASSGRTANTGELFF
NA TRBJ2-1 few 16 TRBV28 TGTGCCAGCAGTTTAGGGGGGCAGGGCTTGTACAATGAGCAGTTCTTC CASSLGGQGLYNEQFF
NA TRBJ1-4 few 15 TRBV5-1 TGCGCCAGCAGAGCGGGTTTCAGGACTAATGAAAAACTGTTTTTT CASRAGFRTNEKLFF
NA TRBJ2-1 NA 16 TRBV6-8 TGTGCCAGCAGTTGGTTCGGTGATGTTGGTGGGGGAAGGGTGTTCTTC CASSWFGDVGGGRVFF
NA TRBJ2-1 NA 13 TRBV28 TGTGCCAGCGGGGCTCCAGGTGATTTTGGGCAGTTCTTC CASGAPGDFGQFF
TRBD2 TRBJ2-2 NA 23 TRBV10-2 TGCGCCAGCAGGGGAGACCCGGGACTAGCGCGCGGTCCGACCCGTTTAGGCACCGGGGAGCTGTTTTTT CASRGDPGLARGPTRLGTGELFF
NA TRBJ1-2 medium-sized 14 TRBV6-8 TGTGCCAGCAGAACTCAAGGGGAGAACTATGGCTACACCTTC CASRTQGENYGYTF
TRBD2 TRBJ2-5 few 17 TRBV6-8 TGTGCCAGCAGTCGTCCCGGGACTAGCGGGAGGGGAGAGACCCAGTACTTC CASSRPGTSGRGETQYF
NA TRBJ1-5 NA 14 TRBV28 TGTGCCAGCAGTCCGATCGGGGGGATTCAGCCCCAGCATTTT CASSPIGGIQPQHF
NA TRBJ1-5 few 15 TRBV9 TGTGCCAGCAGCCCCCTCGGGGGCGTCAATCAGCCCCAGCATTTT CASSPLGGVNQPQHF
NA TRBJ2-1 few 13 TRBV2 TGTGCCAGCGTCTCCGGGACTTCTAATGAGCAGTTCTTC CASVSGTSNEQFF
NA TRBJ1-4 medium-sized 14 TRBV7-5 TGTGCCAGCAGCTTAGACCAGGGTGCTGAAAAACTGTTTTTT CASSLDQGAEKLFF
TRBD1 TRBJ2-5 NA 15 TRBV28 TGTGCCAGCAGTTTTATACAGGGGAATTTGGAGACCCAGTACTTC CASSFIQGNLETQYF
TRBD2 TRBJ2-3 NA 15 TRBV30 TGTGCCTGGAATCGGGGGAGCGGGAGGACAGATACGCAGTATTTT CAWNRGSGRTDTQYF
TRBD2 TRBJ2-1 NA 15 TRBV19 TGTGCCAGTAGTATTTCGGCGGGAGGGCCCAATGAGCAGTTCTTC CASSISAGGPNEQFF
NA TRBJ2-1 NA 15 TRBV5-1 TGCGCCAGCAGTCCAGCGCAGTGGGGGCTGAATGAGCAGTTCTTC CASSPAQWGLNEQFF
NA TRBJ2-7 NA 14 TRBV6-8 TGTGCCATCAGCCCGGGATCGAACTCCTACGAGCAGTACTTC CAISPGSNSYEQYF